The 5 T cell receptor beta chains given below trace back to one sample, sequenced in a study of blood T cell repertoires in COVID-19. Generated by immunoSEQ multiplex PCR, the TCRdb table keeps only in-frame clones and is missing some. The sample consists of tens of thousands of clones, roughly 88% of them appearing once. The specimen was peripheral blood. Source of these receptors: a human donor in a cohort sampled during active COVID-19.

This chain uses TRBV7-2 with TRBJ2-1, with 9 bases lining up with TRBD1. CDR3 length: 15 residues. V shed 8 bases and J 10 bases; nucleotides not matched to a gene: 15. CDR1 SGHTA and CDR2 FQGNSA come from the germline V gene. The CDR3 sequence: CASAYQTGGRGEQFF. The CDR3 region has the DNA TGTGCCAGCGCATACCAAACAGGGGGCAGGGGGGAGCAGTTCTTC.

This clone appeared once. The chain has TRBV7-3 and TRBJ2-2; 7 bases fit TRBD2. The CDR3 loop spans 16 amino acids. Trimming at V came to 1 base and at J to 4 bases, leaving 6 bases not matched to a gene. Germline V gives CDR1 SGHTA, CDR2 FQGTGA. The CDR3 is CASSLIPGRATGELFF. The CDR3 region has the DNA TGTGCCAGCAGCTTAATACCTGGGAGGGCCACCGGGGAGCTGTTTTTT.

The chain uses TRBV27 and TRBJ2-3; 13 nucleotides line up with TRBD2. The CDR3 contains 17 residues. V gave up 5 bases and J gave up 4 bases; unmatched junction bases: 9. Germline CDR1 is MNHEY and CDR2 is SMNVEV (reference sequence). The CDR3 here is CASSGTSGNGFADTQYF. The CDR3 DNA sequence: TGTGCCAGCAGTGGGACTAGCGGGAACGGATTTGCAGATACGCAGTATTTT.

V is TRBV27 and J is TRBJ1-2, with D possibly TRBD1 on 6 matching bases. Per the germline V gene, CDR1 is MNHEY and CDR2 is SMNVEV (reference sequence). The CDR3 consists of 14 residues. The germline V and J ends were trimmed by 0 bases and 4 bases, with 9 bases remaining between them. The CDR3 DNA reads as TGTGCCAGCAGTTTATCGGGGGCGATCTATGGCTACACCTTC. Its translation: CASSLSGAIYGYTF.

As DNA, the CDR3 is TGTGCCAGCAGTGAAAGCGGATCCAATCAGCCCCAGCATTTT. Translation gives CASSESGSNQPQHF. V and J are TRBV25-1 and TRBJ1-5; D not certain. Germline values: CDR1 MGHDK, CDR2 SYGVNS. Trimming shortened V by 2 bases and J by 3 bases, and 8 bases separated the two germline ends. This CDR3 spans 14 amino acids. The full variable domain, with the rest looked up from reference TRBV25-1 and TRBJ1-5, is EADIYQTPRYLVIGTGKKITLECSQTMGHDKMYWYQQDPGMELHLIHYSYGVNSTEKGDLSSESTVSRIRTEHFPLTLESARPSHTSQYLCASSESGSNQPQHFGDGTRLSIL.